The 9 T cell receptor beta chains below were found in one sample sequenced in a study of cytotoxic CD8 clonotypes in ibrutinib-treated CLL. Libraries were prepared by immunoSEQ multiplex PCR; TCRdb keeps only in-frame clonotypes and omits some of them. The data contain approximately 15,000 clones, roughly 69% of them singletons. The starting material was PBMCs, obtained before ibrutinib treatment. Source of these receptors: a human donor with chronic lymphocytic leukemia.

This clone is a singleton in its sample. The chain employs TRBV5-6 and TRBJ2-5; TRBD2 matches 11 bases. CDR1 is SGHDT and CDR2 is YYEEEE in the germline V gene. After removal of 4 bases from V and 5 bases from J, the junction contained 7 bases not matched to a gene. This CDR3 is 15 amino acids long. CDR3 bases: TGTGCCAGCAGCGGGAGACTAGCGGGATCCGAGACCCAGTACTTC. Its protein product is CASSGRLAGSETQYF.

This clone is labeled as medium-sized. The chain employs TRBV28 and TRBJ1-2; D call uncertain. Germline CDR1 is MDHEN and CDR2 is SYDVKM. This CDR3 spans 15 amino acids. Between the trimmed V and J ends, which lost 8 bases and 0 bases, there was a span of 16 bases. CDR3 region: CASSTPAGANYGYTF. CDR3 bases: TGTGCCAGCTCGACGCCTGCGGGAGCTAACTATGGCTACACCTTC.

This clone was detected only a few times. With a much larger clone just one base away, this may be a read error. This chain links TRBV5-6 with TRBJ1-2; D may be TRBD1 (5 bases). CDR3 length: 14 residues. Germline CDR1 is SGHDT and CDR2 is YYEEEE. The CDR3 bases are TGTGCCCGCAGCTTGGTGGGGGGGTACTATGGCTACACCTTC. Translated: CARSLVGGYYGYTF.

This clone was seen a handful of times. This chain links TRBV28 with TRBJ2-7, with D perhaps assigned TRBD1 or TRBD2 (5 bases each). The V and J ends lost 10 bases and 8 bases respectively, with 15 bases between them. CDR1 MDHEN and CDR2 SYDVKM come from the germline V gene. This CDR3 is 11 amino acids long. The CDR3 loop reads CATGDPTQQYF. The CDR3 DNA sequence: TGTGCCACCGGGGACCCTACGCAGCAGTACTTC.

By sample share, this clone is medium-sized. The chain employs TRBV7-9 and TRBJ1-2, with D uncertain. CDR3 length: 12 amino acids. Deletions cut 1 base from V and 4 bases from J, with 4 bases between. Germline loops: CDR1 SEHNR, CDR2 FQNEAQ (reference sequence). CDR3 residues: CASSLEGYGYTF. The CDR3 DNA reads TGTGCCAGCAGCTTAGAGGGCTATGGCTACACCTTC.

The genes are TRBV5-1 and TRBJ1-2; 7 bases align to TRBD1. V trimming: 4 bases; J trimming: 6 bases; junction bases outside the gene matches: 12. The CDR3 length is 15 residues. The germline V gene encodes CDR1 SGHRS and CDR2 YFSETQ. CDR3 amino acids: CASSQPGQALHGYTF. CDR3 in DNA: TGCGCCAGCAGCCAACCTGGACAGGCCCTTCATGGCTACACCTTC. The variable domain in full, completed from reference TRBV5-1 and TRBJ1-2, reads KAGVTQTPRYLIKTRGQQVTLSCSPISGHRSVSWYQQTPGQGLQFLFEYFSETQRNKGNFPGRFSGRQFSNSRSEMNVSTLELGDSALYLCASSQPGQALHGYTFGSGTRLTVV.

V usage is TRBV7-9 and J usage is TRBJ2-2, with D possibly called TRBD1 or TRBD2 (5 bases each). The germline V gene encodes CDR1 SEHNR and CDR2 FQNEAQ (reference sequence). With 4 bases removed from V and 7 bases from J, the gap between germline ends came to 19 bases. This CDR3 has 16 amino acids. Here the CDR3 reads CASSSSFRGRGGELFF. The CDR3 DNA is TGTGCCAGCAGCTCGTCCTTCCGGGGTAGGGGCGGGGAGCTGTTTTTT.

This clone was seen only a few times. The rearrangement joins TRBV7-8 to TRBJ1-4; TRBD1 aligns across 8 bases. The CDR3 covers 15 residues. J gave up 0 bases and V 6 bases, and 3 bases lay outside the gene matches. Germline values: CDR1 SGHVS, CDR2 FQNEAQ. The CDR3 DNA is TGTGCCAGCAGGGACAGGGTCACAACTAATGAAAAACTGTTTTTT. Its protein product is CASRDRVTTNEKLFF.

J is TRBJ2-5 and V is TRBV5-1; D unclear. The V gene's germline CDR1 is SGHRS and CDR2 YFSETQ. V was trimmed by 0 bases and J by 3 bases, leaving 6 bases between them. This CDR3 contains 13 residues. The CDR3 spells CASSLVWEETQYF. CDR3 in DNA: TGCGCCAGCAGCTTGGTCTGGGAAGAGACCCAGTACTTC.